The present T cell receptor (beta chain) was sequenced within a study of PD-1 blockade in classical Hodgkin lymphoma. The study's findings and limits: Newly diagnosed patients had baseline TCR diversity that was reportedly lower than that of healthy donors. By C4D1 there was a significant rise in CD4+ TCR diversity but not in CD8+ TCR diversity.

Concerning this clone itself: The antigen remains unidentified.

Assay used: immunoSEQ multiplex PCR; TCRdb lists only in-frame clones, some missing. In the table there are roughly 30,000 clones, 65% to 85% of which are singletons. The time point is: cycle 4 day 1 (C4D1), after five to seven weeks of nivolumab. Exposure to brentuximab vedotin varied, and each patient had relapsed following autologous stem cell transplantation. The CD4+ T cells used were purified from thawed PBMCs through magnetic negative selection. This sample comprised CD4+ T cells from blood, obtained before the fourth cycle of nivolumab. This sequence was found in a human donor with classical Hodgkin lymphoma.

The CDR3 sequence: CASRFQGATNEKLFF. DNA for the CDR3: TGTGCCAGCAGGTTCCAGGGTGCAACTAATGAAAAACTGTTTTTT. The rearrangement links TRBV6-5 to TRBJ1-4, with D possibly TRBD1 on 5 matching bases. The CDR3 totals 15 residues. Germline V gives CDR1 MNHEY, CDR2 SVGAGI. Trimming removed 6 bases from V and 0 bases from J, with 11 bases in between.